Each of the 12 T cell receptor beta chains below was sequenced from the same sample in a study of molecular identifiers for immune sequencing clone quantification. TCRdb passed the PCR reads through MiXCR, listing each CDR3 protein once. The data contain hundreds of thousands of distinct CDR3 sequences, about 25% of them singletons. The material sequenced was naive CD8+ T cells from blood, with Jurkat cell RNA spiked in. Indicated subset: FACS-sorted CD8+CD4-CCR7+CD45RA+ naive T cells. The origin of the receptors is a human donor in good health. Some libraries in this study had Jurkat cell RNA spiked in.

Many counts were recorded for this clonotype. The chain has TRBV7-9 and TRBJ1-1; D might be TRBD1 (6 bases). Deletions cut 1 base from V and 4 bases from J, with 13 bases between. The length of the CDR3 is 15 residues. CDR1 is SEHNR and CDR2 is FQNEAQ in the germline V gene (reference sequence). CDR3 nucleotide sequence: TGTGCCAGCAGCTTAGGTTGGACAGTCCGCACTGAAGCTTTCTTT. Encoded protein: CASSLGWTVRTEAFF.

Here the CDR3 reads CASSYATGQGLTNYGYTF. Written as DNA, the CDR3 is TGTGCCAGCAGTTACGCGACGGGACAGGGCCTAACTAACTATGGCTACACCTTC. The genes are TRBV6-5 and TRBJ1-2; TRBD1 aligns across 9 bases. V trimming: 2 bases; J trimming: 0 bases; junction bases outside the gene matches: 10. Germline CDR1 is MNHEY and CDR2 is SVGAGI. The CDR3 spans 18 residues.

This sequence joins TRBV7-3 and TRBJ2-1, with 11 bases fitting TRBD2. From germline, CDR1 is SGHTA and CDR2 FQGTGA. CDR3 length: 15 amino acids. V shed 4 bases, J shed 12 bases, and the junction held 11 bases outside the gene matches. CDR3 sequence: CASSSLAGGFYGQFF. The CDR3 nucleotides are TGTGCCAGCAGCTCTCTAGCGGGAGGATTCTATGGGCAGTTCTTC. The full variable domain, in which reference TRBV7-3 and TRBJ2-1 provide the parts outside the CDR3, is GAGVSQTPSNKVTEKGKYVELRCDPISGHTALYWYRQSLGQGPEFLIYFQGTGAADDSGLPNDRFFAVRPEGSVSTLKIQRTERGDSAVYLCASSSLAGGFYGQFFGPGTRLTVL.

The chain links TRBV10-2 to TRBJ1-1, with TRBD1 identical over 10 bases. Trimming cost V 3 bases and J 10 bases; bases outside gene matches: 14. The CDR3 is made up of 16 amino acids. Germline-derived CDR1 and CDR2 are WSHSY and SAAADI. CDR3: CASSETAGTGELRAFF. For the CDR3, the DNA is TGCGCCAGCAGTGAAACGGCCGGGACAGGGGAGCTGAGAGCTTTCTTT.

This chain links TRBV28 with TRBJ1-5; 10 bases agree with TRBD1. The CDR3 contains 15 residues. CDR1 and CDR2 (germline): MDHEN, SYDVKM. V lost 7 bases and J lost 4; bases outside the gene matches: 7. This CDR3 reads CASTPVGQGNQPQHF. CDR3 nucleotides: TGTGCCAGCACCCCCGTGGGACAGGGGAATCAGCCCCAGCATTTT.

About this clonotype: Possible read error: a much larger clone is one base away. This sequence joins TRBV28 and TRBJ1-5; 7 bases align to TRBD1. The CDR3 is 14 amino acids. Germline V lookup: CDR1 MDHEN, CDR2 SYDVKM. V was clipped by 8 bases and J by 5 bases; unmatched bases: 9. DNA of the CDR3: TGTGCCAGCTGCCCTCAGACAGGGTATCAGCCCCAGCATTTT. It yields the protein CASCPQTGYQPQHF.

The sample holds a few counts of this clonotype. J is TRBJ2-7 and V is TRBV7-9; 8 positions agree with TRBD2. The CDR3 is made up of 16 amino acids. Germline V gives CDR1 SEHNR, CDR2 FQNEAQ (reference sequence). The V and J ends lost 1 base and 5 bases, in that order; junction bases with no gene match: 10. CDR3 sequence: CASSLDAAGGGDEQYF. Written as DNA, the CDR3 is TGTGCCAGCAGCTTAGATGCGGCGGGAGGAGGCGACGAGCAGTACTTC.

Points on this clonotype: This may stem from a read error, because a much larger clone lies one nucleotide away. The gene calls are TRBV28 and TRBJ2-5, with TRBD1 as a possible D gene (5 bases). From germline, CDR1 is MDHEN and CDR2 SYDVKM. The CDR3 length is 12 residues. CDR3 residues: CAGREGEETQYF. The CDR3 nucleotides read TGTGCCGGCAGAGAAGGGGAAGAGACCCAGTACTTC.

There are many counts of this clonotype. The chain joins TRBV14 to TRBJ2-7; D call uncertain. The CDR3 has 15 amino acids. Between the trimmed V and J ends, which lost 0 bases and 0 bases, there was a span of 9 bases. Germline CDR1 SGHDN, CDR2 FVKESK. The CDR3: CASSQEPGSSYEQYF. Here the CDR3 DNA reads TGTGCCAGCAGCCAAGAGCCAGGATCCTCCTACGAGCAGTACTTC.

This clonotype was seen a handful of times. This sequence joins TRBV19 and TRBJ1-1, with D maybe TRBD1 (5 bases). Trimming left V 3 bases short and J 4 bases short, with 9 bases between. The CDR3 totals 13 residues. Per germline, CDR1 LNHDA and CDR2 SQIVND (reference sequence). DNA for the CDR3: TGTGCCAGTAGTATGGGGGTGGTCACTGAAGCTTTCTTT. This codes for CASSMGVVTEAFF.

This clonotype was seen repeatedly, ten times or more. J is TRBJ2-2 and V is TRBV6-5, with D perhaps given as TRBD1 or TRBD2 (5 bases each). Germline V gene data show CDR1 as MNHEY and CDR2 as SVGAGI. V lost 2 bases and J lost 3, with 13 bases in between. The CDR3 totals 16 residues. CDR3 sequence (DNA): TGTGCCAGCAGTTACCTTATGGGGACGGACACCGGGGAGCTGTTTTTT. It encodes CASSYLMGTDTGELFF.

Comments on this clonotype: Its ends do not fully match the called genes, so a read error is possible. The chain links TRBV7-9 to TRBJ2-1, with D possibly being TRBD1 (6 bases). The CDR3 covers 15 residues. CDR1 and CDR2 from the germline V gene are SEHNR and FQNEAQ (reference sequence). In DNA, the CDR3 is TGTGCCAGCAGCTTAGGACAGGTGACCTACAATGAGCAGCTCTTC. Amino acids: CASSLGQVTYNEQLF.